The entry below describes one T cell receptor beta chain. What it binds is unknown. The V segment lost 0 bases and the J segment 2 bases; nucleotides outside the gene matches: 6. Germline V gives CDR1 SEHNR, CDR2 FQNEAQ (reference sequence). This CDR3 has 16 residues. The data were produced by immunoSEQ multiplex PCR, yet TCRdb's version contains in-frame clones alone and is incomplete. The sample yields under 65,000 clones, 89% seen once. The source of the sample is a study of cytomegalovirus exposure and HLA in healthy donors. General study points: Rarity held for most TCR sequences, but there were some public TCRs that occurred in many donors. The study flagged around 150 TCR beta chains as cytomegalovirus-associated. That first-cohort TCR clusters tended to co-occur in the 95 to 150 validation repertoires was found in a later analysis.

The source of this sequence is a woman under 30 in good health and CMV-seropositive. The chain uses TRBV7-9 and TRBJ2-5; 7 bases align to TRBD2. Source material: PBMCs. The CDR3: CASSLAVGAGQETQYF. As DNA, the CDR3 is TGTGCCAGCAGCTTAGCGGTGGGAGCGGGGCAAGAGACCCAGTACTTC.